The 26 T cell receptor beta chains below all came from one sample that was sequenced in a study of a mutant IDH1 vaccine in newly diagnosed glioma. Time point noted: week 35, safety follow-up. Alongside topical imiquimod, each dose of vaccine comprised 300 ug of mutant IDH1 20-mer peptide. The table came from immunoSEQ multiplex PCR; TCRdb's copy has only in-frame clones and leaves some out. The table lists approximately 61,000 clones, roughly 76% of them singletons, with 5% to 6.5% in the top ten. Their antigens are not known. Sample: PBMCs, taken from a glioma patient whose treatment included an IDH1 peptide vaccine. These receptors originate from a man aged 35 to 55 with glioma.

On this clone itself: At one end the junction does not follow the germline gene, possibly because of a read error. The rearrangement joins TRBV5-1 to TRBJ1-3, with D hard to call. The CDR3 loop spans 14 amino acids. Germline V lookup: CDR1 SGHRS, CDR2 YFSETQ. CDR3 loop: CASSLGGSGNTMYF. CDR3 nucleotides: TGCGCCAGCAGCTTGGGTGGCTCTGGAAACACCATGTATTTT.

The J gene is TRBJ2-7, the V gene TRBV4-2; tentatively, D is TRBD1 (5 bases). The CDR3 sequence is 14 residues long. The V gene lost 0 bases and the J gene lost 3 bases, with 9 bases spanning the gap. Germline V gene data show CDR1 as LGHNA and CDR2 as YNFKEQ. The CDR3 reads CASSQEQTVYEQYF. The CDR3 nucleotides read TGTGCCAGCAGCCAAGAACAGACAGTCTACGAGCAGTACTTC.

CDR3 amino acids: CASSLYRFEAFF. The CDR3 coding sequence is TGTGCCAGCAGCTTATACAGATTTGAAGCTTTCTTT. The chain carries TRBV7-2 and TRBJ1-1; the D is unclear. The CDR3 has 12 amino acids. The V gene lost 2 bases and the J gene lost 7 bases, with 8 bases spanning the gap. Germline loops: CDR1 SGHTA, CDR2 FQGNSA.

This chain joins TRBV7-2 and TRBJ2-2; D may be TRBD2 (6 bases). The CDR3 sequence is 15 residues long. Germline CDR1 SGHTA, CDR2 FQGNSA. V lost 3 bases and J lost 0, with 8 bases in between. The CDR3 DNA sequence: TGTGCCAGCAGCTTGGGAGGACCGAACACCGGGGAGCTGTTTTTT. This codes for CASSLGGPNTGELFF.

V and J are TRBV7-9 and TRBJ2-4; D not certain. Germline lookup yields CDR1 SEHNR and CDR2 FQNEAQ (reference sequence). The CDR3 loop spans 17 amino acids. Trimming left V 5 bases short and J 0 bases short, with 17 bases between. The CDR3 DNA reads TGTGCCAGCAGCCCAGAGGATATAGGCCTAGCCAAAAACATTCAGTACTTC. This encodes CASSPEDIGLAKNIQYF. Full variable domain (remainder filled in from reference TRBV7-9 and TRBJ2-4): DTGVSQNPRHKITKRGQNVTFRCDPISEHNRLYWYRQTLGQGPEFLTYFQNEAQLEKSRLLSDRFSAERPKGSFSTLEIQRTEQGDSAMYLCASSPEDIGLAKNIQYFGAGTRLSVL.

The chain recombines TRBV7-8 with TRBJ2-1; TRBD2 matches at 11 bases. Germline lookup yields CDR1 SGHVS and CDR2 FQNEAQ. CDR3 size: 16 residues. Unmatched junction bases numbered 7, after V lost 5 bases and J lost 4 bases. For the CDR3, the DNA is TGTGCCAGCAGCCCGGGACTAGCGGCTGTATACAATGAGCAGTTCTTC. Translated: CASSPGLAAVYNEQFF. Using reference TRBV7-8 and TRBJ2-1 for the parts outside the CDR3, the full variable domain is GAGVSQSPRYKVAKRGQDVALRCDPISGHVSLFWYQQALGQGPEFLTYFQNEAQLDKSGLPSDRFFAERPEGSVSTLKIQRTQQEDSAVYLCASSPGLAAVYNEQFFGPGTRLTVL.

This clone was counted only a few times. The rearrangement links TRBV30 to TRBJ2-5, with 7 nucleotides matching TRBD2. Germline CDR1 is GTSNPN and CDR2 is SVGIG (reference sequence). The CDR3 totals 18 residues. V trimming: 3 bases; J trimming: 3 bases; junction bases outside the gene matches: 19. In DNA form, the CDR3 reads TGTGCCTGGAGCGGGAGGATGAGGGGAACCGGTAGGAAAGAGACCCAGTACTTC. Amino acids: CAWSGRMRGTGRKETQYF.

This clone appeared a few times. Relative to the germline gene, one junction end is altered; a read error may explain this. The rearrangement uses TRBV7-7 and TRBJ2-1, with D perhaps matching TRBD2 (6 bases). Looked up from germline, CDR1 is SSHAT and CDR2 is FNYEAQ (reference sequence). The CDR3 has 15 amino acids. The CDR3 reads CASSLTGDSSGEQFF. The DNA of the CDR3 is TGTGCTAGCAGCTTAACCGGGGACTCCTCCGGTGAGCAGTTCTTC.

V usage is TRBV9 and J usage is TRBJ2-1; D assignment may be TRBD1 or TRBD2 (6 bases each). Germline V gene data show CDR1 as SGDLS and CDR2 as YYNGEE. The CDR3 length is 14 residues. V was clipped by 4 bases and J by 8 bases, with 16 bases between them. The CDR3 reads CASSLRGGGDEQFF. Written as DNA, the CDR3 is TGTGCCAGCAGCCTCCGAGGGGGAGGCGATGAGCAGTTCTTC.

The V call is TRBV7-8, the J call TRBJ1-1; possible D gene TRBD1, 5 bases. This CDR3 comprises 15 residues. V was cut by 0 bases and J by 2 bases, with 10 bases left in between. CDR1 is SGHVS, CDR2 FQNEAQ, per germline. This CDR3 reads CASSLAPQGNTEAFF. The CDR3 nucleotides are TGTGCCAGCAGCTTAGCGCCCCAGGGTAACACTGAAGCTTTCTTT.

This chain uses TRBV6-6 with TRBJ1-2; TRBD1 aligns across 8 bases. This CDR3 has 13 amino acids. The J segment lost 2 bases and the V segment lost 6 bases, leaving 2 bases of the junction unmatched. The germline gives CDR1 MNHNY, CDR2 SVGAGI (reference sequence). CDR3 amino acids: CASRGQANYGYTF. As DNA, the CDR3 is TGTGCCAGCAGGGGACAGGCAAACTATGGCTACACCTTC.

This clone came up a few times. The V and J genes are TRBV7-2 and TRBJ2-7; D may match TRBD1 or TRBD2 (5 bases each). Per the germline V gene, CDR1 is SGHTA and CDR2 is FQGNSA. Deletions cut 3 bases from V and 3 bases from J, with 12 bases between. The CDR3 spans 14 residues. DNA of the CDR3: TGTGCCAGCAGCTTCCCTTCAGGGAGCTACGAGCAGTACTTC. It specifies CASSFPSGSYEQYF.

This rearrangement joins TRBV19 to TRBJ2-6, with a weak D call TRBD2 (5 bases). The CDR3 has 15 residues. The germline V and J ends were trimmed by 8 bases and 1 base, with 12 bases remaining between them. Germline CDR1 reads LNHDA; CDR2 reads SQIVND (reference sequence). The DNA of the CDR3 is TGTGCCAGTCGCGGGCGGTATTCTGGGGCCAACGTCCTGACTTTC. It is translated as CASRGRYSGANVLTF.

This chain links TRBV10-3 with TRBJ2-7; D assignment may be TRBD1 or TRBD2 (5 bases each). The CDR3 spans 15 residues. Germline-derived CDR1 and CDR2 are ENHRY and SYGVKD. V was pared by 0 bases and J by 2 bases, with 11 bases between. DNA of the CDR3: TGTGCCATCAGTGAGTCCCGGGACGGCCCCTACGAGCAGTACTTC. Translating gives CAISESRDGPYEQYF.

V is TRBV5-1 and J is TRBJ1-6, with D perhaps matching TRBD1 (6 bases). The V end lost 1 base, the J end lost 7 bases, and 9 bases lay between the germline ends. Germline V lookup: CDR1 SGHRS, CDR2 YFSETQ. The length of the CDR3 is 14 residues. Here the CDR3 DNA reads TGCGCCAGCAGCTTGAGCAGGGGCAATTCACCCCTCCACTTT. Its protein is CASSLSRGNSPLHF.

This chain links TRBV6-5 with TRBJ1-4; possibly TRBD1 for D (5 bases). The CDR3 runs to 16 residues. Germline V lookup: CDR1 MNHEY, CDR2 SVGAGI. With 1 base removed from V and 11 bases from J, the gap between germline ends came to 20 bases. The CDR3 bases are TGTGCCAGCAGTTACTTGTTTCTGTCCAGGGCCGACAAACTGTTTTTT. It translates to CASSYLFLSRADKLFF.

The gene calls are TRBV4-2 and TRBJ2-7; TRBD2 aligns across 14 bases. The V gene end was trimmed by 1 base and the J gene end by 4 bases; junction bases not matched to a gene: 3. CDR1 is LGHNA, CDR2 YNFKEQ, per germline. This CDR3 comprises 16 residues. The CDR3 is CASSQGTSGRMYEQYF. The DNA of the CDR3 is TGTGCCAGCAGCCAAGGGACTAGCGGGAGGATGTACGAGCAGTACTTC.

The chain's CDR3 is CAWTEPSAYEQYF. The CDR3, as DNA: TGTGCCTGGACAGAGCCGTCGGCCTACGAGCAGTACTTC. J is TRBJ2-7 and V is TRBV30; no clear D. V lost 4 bases to trimming and J lost 2 bases, with 12 bases between them. Germline values: CDR1 GTSNPN, CDR2 SVGIG (reference sequence). This CDR3 has 13 residues.

The rearrangement joins TRBV7-2 to TRBJ2-7; either TRBD1 or TRBD2 may supply D (5 bases each). CDR3 length: 13 amino acids. The V end was cut by 5 bases, the J end by 2 bases, with 10 bases between. CDR1 and CDR2 from the germline V gene are SGHTA and FQGNSA. The CDR3 DNA is TGTGCCAGCAGCCGGGACGGGACCTACGAGCAGTACTTC. Protein sequence: CASSRDGTYEQYF.

This clone was counted once. The chain carries TRBV5-1 and TRBJ1-3, with 8 positions matching TRBD1. V shed 4 bases and J 2 bases; nucleotides not matched to a gene: 5. The germline gives CDR1 SGHRS, CDR2 YFSETQ. The CDR3 length is 15 residues. The CDR3 DNA is TGCGCCAGCAGCGGAGGACAGGGTGCTGGAAACACCATATATTTT. The encoded protein is CASSGGQGAGNTIYF.

This clone was counted between two and nine times. The genes are TRBV6-6 and TRBJ1-1; 8 nucleotides line up with TRBD1. Germline loops: CDR1 MNHNY, CDR2 SVGAGI (reference sequence). The CDR3 spans 15 residues. The junction had 7 bases not matched to a gene; V was cut back by 2 bases and J by 5 bases. In DNA form, the CDR3 reads TGTGCCAGCAGTTACATCGGGACAGGCTGGACTGAAGCTTTCTTT. Amino acid sequence: CASSYIGTGWTEAFF.

The rearrangement uses TRBV19 and TRBJ2-2; 7 nucleotides align to TRBD1. The CDR3 spans 15 residues. J gave up 6 bases and V 3 bases, and 7 bases lay outside the gene matches. The germline V gene has CDR1 LNHDA and CDR2 SQIVND (reference sequence). CDR3 region: CASSISQGEAGELFF. CDR3 sequence (DNA): TGTGCCAGTAGTATCAGCCAGGGGGAAGCCGGGGAGCTGTTTTTT.

This sequence joins TRBV10-3 and TRBJ2-1; 12 bases are shared with TRBD2. V trimming: 6 bases; J trimming: 0 bases; junction bases outside the gene matches: 6. In germline, CDR1 is ENHRY, CDR2 SYGVKD. CDR3 length: 17 residues. The CDR3 loop is CAIRASGGAISYNEQFF. CDR3 in DNA: TGTGCCATCAGGGCTAGCGGGGGGGCAATCTCCTACAATGAGCAGTTCTTC.

The rearrangement links TRBV6-5 to TRBJ2-5; 7 positions agree with TRBD2. With the DNA end fitting TRBJ2-7 better, the J assignment may be wrong. The CDR3 is 12 amino acids. CDR1 is MNHEY and CDR2 is SVGAGI in the germline V gene. The CDR3 spells CASRGSSYEQYF. In nucleotides, the CDR3 is TGTGCCAGCCGCGGGAGCTCCTACGAGCAGTACTTC.

This chain links TRBV7-2 with TRBJ2-7; D gene unclear. The CDR3 has 14 amino acids. Germline-derived CDR1 and CDR2 are SGHTA and FQGNSA. The V and J ends lost 5 bases and 2 bases respectively, with 13 bases between them. The CDR3 DNA reads as TGTGCCAGCAGCCGTCGCGGAGCACCCTACGAGCAGTACTTC. Encoded protein: CASSRRGAPYEQYF.

The gene calls are TRBV7-9 and TRBJ2-4; 12 positions match TRBD1. Germline-derived CDR1 and CDR2 are SEHNR and FQNEAQ (reference sequence). V shed 4 bases and J 7 bases; nucleotides not matched to a gene: 5. This CDR3 spans 15 amino acids. The CDR3 bases are TGTGCCAGCAGCTCCCCCGGGACAGGGGGCAACATTCAGTACTTC. Encoded protein: CASSSPGTGGNIQYF.